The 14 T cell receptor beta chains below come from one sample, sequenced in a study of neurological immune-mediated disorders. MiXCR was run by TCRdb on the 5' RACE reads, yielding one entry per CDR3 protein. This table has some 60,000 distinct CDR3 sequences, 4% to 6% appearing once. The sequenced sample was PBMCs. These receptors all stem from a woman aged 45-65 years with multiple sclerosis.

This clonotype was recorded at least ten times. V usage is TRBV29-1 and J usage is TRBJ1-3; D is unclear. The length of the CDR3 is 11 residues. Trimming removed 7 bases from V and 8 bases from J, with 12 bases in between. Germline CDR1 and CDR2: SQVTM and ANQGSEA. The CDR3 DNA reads TGCAGCGCCCCGAAAGGAGACACCATATATTTT. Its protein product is CSAPKGDTIYF.

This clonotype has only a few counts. The CDR3 DNA reads TGTGCCAGCAGTCGCAGGAGTCTGGGGGCCAACGTCCTGACTTTC. It is translated as CASSRRSLGANVLTF. The chain uses TRBV12-3 or TRBV12-4 and TRBJ2-6; no definite D call. The CDR3 is 15 residues long. Trimming took off 5 bases at V and 4 bases at J, with 12 bases between the two ends.

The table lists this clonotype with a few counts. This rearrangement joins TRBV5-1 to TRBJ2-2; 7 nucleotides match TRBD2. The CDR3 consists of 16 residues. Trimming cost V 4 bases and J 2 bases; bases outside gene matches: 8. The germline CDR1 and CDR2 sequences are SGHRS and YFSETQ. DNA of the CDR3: TGCGCCAGCAGCCCTCAGCGGGGACTTAACACCGGGGAGCTGTTTTTT. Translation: CASSPQRGLNTGELFF.

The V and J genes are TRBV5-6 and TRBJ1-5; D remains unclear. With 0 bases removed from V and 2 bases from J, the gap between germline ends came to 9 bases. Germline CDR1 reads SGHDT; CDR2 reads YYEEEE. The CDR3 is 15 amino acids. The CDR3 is CASSLGAQGNQPQHF. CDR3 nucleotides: TGTGCCAGCAGCTTGGGAGCTCAGGGCAATCAGCCCCAGCATTTT.

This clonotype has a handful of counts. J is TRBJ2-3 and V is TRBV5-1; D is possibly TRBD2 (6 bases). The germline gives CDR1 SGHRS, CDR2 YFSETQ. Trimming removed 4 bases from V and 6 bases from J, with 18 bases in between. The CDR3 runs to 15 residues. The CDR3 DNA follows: TGCGCCAGCAGCGACGGGACTCCTGGAGTGGATACGCAGTATTTT. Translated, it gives CASSDGTPGVDTQYF.

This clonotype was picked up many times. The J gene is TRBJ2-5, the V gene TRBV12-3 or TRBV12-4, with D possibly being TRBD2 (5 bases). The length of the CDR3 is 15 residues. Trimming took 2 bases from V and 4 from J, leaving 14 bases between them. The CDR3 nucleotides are TGTGCCAGCAGTTTATTTGCCACAGCGGTAGAGACCCAGTACTTC. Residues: CASSLFATAVETQYF.

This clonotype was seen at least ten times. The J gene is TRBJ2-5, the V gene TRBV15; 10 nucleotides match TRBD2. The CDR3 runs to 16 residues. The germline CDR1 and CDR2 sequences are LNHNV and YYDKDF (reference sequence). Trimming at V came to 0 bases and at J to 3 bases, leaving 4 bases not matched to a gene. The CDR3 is CATSRDKLAGEETQYF. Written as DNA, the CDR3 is TGTGCCACCAGCAGAGATAAGCTAGCGGGAGAAGAGACCCAGTACTTC.

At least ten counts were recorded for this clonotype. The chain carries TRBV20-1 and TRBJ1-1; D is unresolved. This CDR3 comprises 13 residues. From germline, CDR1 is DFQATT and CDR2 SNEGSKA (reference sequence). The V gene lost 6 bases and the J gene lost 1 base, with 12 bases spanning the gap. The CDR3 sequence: CSATKTSNTEAFF. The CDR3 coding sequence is TGCAGTGCCACCAAAACATCGAACACTGAAGCTTTCTTT.

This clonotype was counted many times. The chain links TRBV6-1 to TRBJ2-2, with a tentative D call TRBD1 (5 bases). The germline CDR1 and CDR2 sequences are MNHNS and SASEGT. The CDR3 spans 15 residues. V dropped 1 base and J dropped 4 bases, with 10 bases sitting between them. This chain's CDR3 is CASSEEAGSTGELFF. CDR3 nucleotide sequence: TGTGCCAGCAGTGAAGAGGCAGGGTCCACCGGGGAGCTGTTTTTT.

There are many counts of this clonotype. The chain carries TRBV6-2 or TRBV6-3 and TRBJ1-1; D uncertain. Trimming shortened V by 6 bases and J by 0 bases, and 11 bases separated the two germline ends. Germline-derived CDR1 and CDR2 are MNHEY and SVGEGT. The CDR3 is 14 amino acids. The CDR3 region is CASRREGLNTEAFF. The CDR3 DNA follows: TGTGCCAGCAGAAGGGAGGGTTTGAACACTGAAGCTTTCTTT.

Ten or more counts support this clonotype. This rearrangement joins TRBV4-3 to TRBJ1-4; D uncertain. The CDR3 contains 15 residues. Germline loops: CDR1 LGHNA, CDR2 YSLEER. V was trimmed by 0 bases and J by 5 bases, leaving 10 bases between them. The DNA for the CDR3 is TGCGCCAGCAGCCAAGATTACAAGGAGAATGAAAAACTGTTTTTT. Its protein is CASSQDYKENEKLFF.

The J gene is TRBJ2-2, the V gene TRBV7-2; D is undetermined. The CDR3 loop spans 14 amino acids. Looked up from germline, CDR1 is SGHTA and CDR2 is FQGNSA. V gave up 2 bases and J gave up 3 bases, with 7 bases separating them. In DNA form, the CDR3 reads TGTGCCAGCAGCTTACCCATAGACACCGGGGAGCTGTTTTTT. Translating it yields CASSLPIDTGELFF. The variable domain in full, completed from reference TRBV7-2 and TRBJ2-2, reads GAGVSQSPSNKVTEKGKDVELRCDPISGHTALYWYRQSLGQGLEFLIYFQGNSAPDKSGLPSDRFSAERTGGSVSTLTIQRTQQEDSAVYLCASSLPIDTGELFFGEGSRLTVL.

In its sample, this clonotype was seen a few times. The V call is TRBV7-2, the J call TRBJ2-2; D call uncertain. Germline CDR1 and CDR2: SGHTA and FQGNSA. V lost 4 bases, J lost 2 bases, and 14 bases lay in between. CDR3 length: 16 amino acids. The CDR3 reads CASSSLSLINTGELFF. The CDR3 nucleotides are TGTGCCAGCAGCTCCCTTTCCCTAATAAACACCGGGGAGCTGTTTTTT.

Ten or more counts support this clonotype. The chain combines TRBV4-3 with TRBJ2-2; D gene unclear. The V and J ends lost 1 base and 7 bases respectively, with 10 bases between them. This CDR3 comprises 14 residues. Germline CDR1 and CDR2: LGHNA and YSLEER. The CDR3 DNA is TGCGCCAGCAGCCAAGTCGAAAGGCGCGGGGAGCTGTTTTTT. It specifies CASSQVERRGELFF.